This record covers a single T cell receptor (beta chain). These data originate in a study of cytomegalovirus exposure and HLA in healthy donors. V shed 3 bases, J shed 7 bases, and the junction held 3 bases outside the gene matches. The CDR3 covers 15 residues. In germline, CDR1 is WNHNN, CDR2 SYGVQD (reference sequence). The PCR used 60 Vbeta and 13 Jbeta primers. This table comes from immunoSEQ multiplex PCR, and its TCRdb copy is limited to in-frame clones, with some not included. This sample has tens of thousands of clones; 55% to 65% occur once, and the top ten carry 15%. The V call is TRBV10-1, the J call TRBJ2-1; 13 bases are a match to TRBD2. The clonotype was recovered from a woman in her forties in good health and CMV-seropositive. Sequenced: PBMCs. The CDR3 sequence: CASSDRTSGRNEQFF. In DNA form, the CDR3 reads TGCGCCAGCAGTGACAGGACTAGCGGGAGAAATGAGCAGTTCTTC.